The source of this T cell receptor (beta chain) is a study of blood T cell repertoires in COVID-19. Profiling relied on immunoSEQ multiplex PCR, and the TCRdb table lists in-frame clones only, not all of them. This sample carries around 110,000 clones, roughly 89% of them seen once, and the ten largest clones take less than 5%. The clonotype originates from a middle-aged man with acute or convalescent COVID-19. Sequencing was done on a sample of peripheral blood.

In DNA form, the CDR3 reads TGTGCCTGGAGGCGGGGGGGCGGACTCTATAATTCACCCCTCCACTTT. Translating it yields CAWRRGGGLYNSPLHF. This chain links TRBV30 with TRBJ1-6; possible D gene TRBD1, 6 bases. V was trimmed by 3 bases and J by 3 bases, leaving 15 bases between them. The CDR3 is made up of 16 amino acids. CDR1 and CDR2 (germline): GTSNPN, SVGIG (reference sequence).